This T cell receptor beta chain emerged from a study of OX40 agonist ivuxolimab in advanced cancers. Study context: Ivuxolimab, an agonist antibody against OX40 (CD134), was given to patients. The study gave patients intravenous ivuxolimab at 0.01 to 10 mg/kg every 2 weeks. Three patients had partial responses: one hepatocellular carcinoma, two cutaneous melanoma.

CDR3 length: 14 residues. General observations from the study: Antigen specificity was not determined for the expanded peripheral T cells.

Profiled with immunoSEQ multiplex PCR; TCRdb holds only in-frame clones, not every one. This sample has around 84,000 clones; 85% to 95% occur once, and the top ten carry 8% to 13%. Points on this clone: Its antigen remains unidentified.

The sample consisted of CD4+ or CD8+ T cells sorted from blood, taken in a trial of the OX40 agonist ivuxolimab. The TCR was taken from an adult with an advanced solid tumor such as melanoma, head and neck, liver or kidney cancer. The chain uses TRBV21-1 and TRBJ1-1. TRBV21-1 is a known pseudogene. In nucleotides, the CDR3 is TGTGCCAGCAGCAAAGGCGGCACTTTCACTGAAGCTTTCTTT. It translates to CASSKGGTFTEAFF.